Listed here are 15 T cell receptor beta chains from one sample, sequenced in a study of blood T cell repertoires in COVID-19. Assay: immunoSEQ multiplex PCR; the TCRdb copy retains only in-frame clones and omits some. Of just over 300,000 clones detected, 75% to 90% appear once; the ten largest clones hold more than 2%. The sample was PBMCs or T cells enriched from blood (not recorded which). All receptors come from a man younger than 45 who had recovered from COVID-19.

This clone was counted many times. The chain combines TRBV2 with TRBJ2-3; the match to TRBD2 covers 7 bases. CDR3 length equals 14 residues. J lost 4 bases, V lost 6 bases, and 7 bases had no gene match. The germline gives CDR1 SNHLY, CDR2 FYNNEI. CDR3 protein: CASSVGLGPDTQYF. In DNA form, the CDR3 reads TGTGCCAGCAGCGTAGGACTAGGCCCAGATACGCAGTATTTT.

The V gene is TRBV3-1 (or the pseudogene TRBV3-2), the J gene TRBJ1-1; 8 nucleotides match TRBD1. The germline CDR1 and CDR2 sequences are LGHDT and YNNKEL (reference sequence). V was clipped by 1 base and J by 4 bases; unmatched bases: 14. The CDR3 has 18 amino acids. In DNA, the CDR3 is TGTGCCAGCAGCCAAGGACCTTTTGGACAGGGAATTATCACTGAAGCTTTCTTT. Translation: CASSQGPFGQGIITEAFF.

The chain uses TRBV25-1 and TRBJ2-7, with TRBD1 matching 7 bases. The CDR3 has 16 residues. Losses at the gene ends were 3 bases for V and 3 bases for J; bases not matched to a gene: 11. CDR1 and CDR2 (germline): MGHDK, SYGVNS. The CDR3 bases are TGTGCCAGCAGTGACATCGCGTGGACAGGTGGCTACGAGCAGTACTTC. Protein product: CASSDIAWTGGYEQYF.

The rearrangement links TRBV6-5 to TRBJ1-2; D possibly corresponds to TRBD1 (5 bases). Germline-derived CDR1 and CDR2 are MNHEY and SVGAGI. The CDR3 sequence is 14 residues long. V was shortened by 3 bases and J by 1 base, with 9 bases between the two germline ends. The CDR3 nucleotides are TGTGCCAGCAGTTATAAGACAGATAACTATGGCTACACCTTC. It specifies CASSYKTDNYGYTF.

The chain is built from TRBV7-9 and TRBJ1-5; D unclear. The germline V gene has CDR1 SEHNR and CDR2 FQNEAQ (reference sequence). Trimming removed 5 bases at V and 2 bases at J, with 13 bases between. This CDR3 is 15 amino acids long. The CDR3 DNA reads as TGTGCCAGCAGCCCCATTGGTGGCCGCAATCAGCCCCAGCATTTT. Translation gives CASSPIGGRNQPQHF. Full variable domain (remainder filled in from reference TRBV7-9 and TRBJ1-5): DTGVSQNPRHKITKRGQNVTFRCDPISEHNRLYWYRQTLGQGPEFLTYFQNEAQLEKSRLLSDRFSAERPKGSFSTLEIQRTEQGDSAMYLCASSPIGGRNQPQHFGDGTRLSIL.

The chain links TRBV5-1 to TRBJ2-3, with 15 positions matching TRBD2. CDR1 is SGHRS, CDR2 YFSETQ, per germline. There are 16 residues in the CDR3. After removal of 4 bases from V and 4 bases from J, the junction contained 4 bases not matched to a gene. This CDR3 reads CASSRTSGGAPDTQYF. The CDR3, as DNA: TGCGCCAGCAGCCGGACTAGCGGGGGGGCCCCAGATACGCAGTATTTT.

This chain uses TRBV7-2 with TRBJ2-7; D not certain. Per the germline V gene, CDR1 is SGHTA and CDR2 is FQGNSA. Trimming took 5 bases from V and 2 from J, leaving 4 bases between them. The CDR3 covers 11 residues. The CDR3 DNA follows: TGTGCCAGCAGCCCAACCTACGAGCAGTACTTC. Its protein product is CASSPTYEQYF.

The chain is built from TRBV10-3 and TRBJ1-1; D may be TRBD1 (5 bases). In germline, CDR1 is ENHRY, CDR2 SYGVKD. The V gene lost 7 bases and the J gene lost 3 bases, with 6 bases spanning the gap. CDR3 size: 11 residues. The CDR3 bases are TGTGCCATCAAAGGGGACACTGAAGCTTTCTTT. This translates into CAIKGDTEAFF.

The CDR3 DNA follows: TGTGCCAGCAGTCGGGAGGAGGGGATACAGGGCTACACCTTC. Translation: CASSREEGIQGYTF. V is TRBV25-1 and J is TRBJ1-2, with D perhaps matching TRBD1 (5 bases). Germline lookup yields CDR1 MGHDK and CDR2 SYGVNS. The CDR3 is 14 amino acids. V dropped 5 bases and J dropped 8 bases, with 18 bases sitting between them.

The chain recombines TRBV7-2 with TRBJ2-7; D is possibly TRBD2 (5 bases). This CDR3 region has 12 residues. V shed 2 bases and J shed 7 bases, with 9 bases lying between them. Per the germline V gene, CDR1 is SGHTA and CDR2 is FQGNSA. CDR3 loop: CASSLSRREQYF. CDR3 DNA: TGTGCCAGCAGCTTAAGTCGGAGGGAGCAGTACTTC.

The genes are TRBV7-9 and TRBJ2-1; 11 bases fit TRBD1. The CDR3 extends over 17 amino acids. The V segment lost 2 bases and the J segment 1 base; nucleotides outside the gene matches: 4. Per the germline V gene, CDR1 is SEHNR and CDR2 is FQNEAQ (reference sequence). The CDR3 nucleotides read TGTGCCAGCAGCTTACGGACAGGGGGCCGGTCCTACAATGAGCAGTTCTTC. This codes for CASSLRTGGRSYNEQFF.

The rearrangement uses TRBV14 and TRBJ1-4; D is possibly TRBD1 (5 bases). Trimming stripped 5 bases from V and 3 bases from J, with 13 bases between. CDR1 and CDR2 from the germline V gene are SGHDN and FVKESK. The CDR3 extends over 15 amino acids. The chain's CDR3 is CASSNIQGSNEKLFF. In DNA form, the CDR3 reads TGTGCCAGCAGCAACATCCAGGGCTCTAATGAAAAACTGTTTTTT.

V is TRBV11-3 and J is TRBJ2-1; the match to TRBD2 covers 7 bases. Germline V gives CDR1 SGHNT, CDR2 YENEEA. This CDR3 is 14 amino acids long. J was trimmed by 3 bases and V by 5 bases; bases with no gene match: 4. The CDR3 bases are TGTGCCAGCAGCCCGAGCGGGGACTACAATGAGCAGTTCTTC. Protein: CASSPSGDYNEQFF.

The rearrangement joins TRBV5-6 to TRBJ2-7; 7 nucleotides align to TRBD1. The V gene's germline CDR1 is SGHDT and CDR2 YYEEEE. Germline trimming cut 2 bases from V and 2 bases from J; bases unmatched to any gene: 1. The CDR3 is 13 amino acids. The CDR3 region is CASSFGTAYEQYF. Written as DNA, the CDR3 is TGTGCCAGCAGCTTTGGGACAGCCTACGAGCAGTACTTC. The variable domain in full, completed from reference TRBV5-6 and TRBJ2-7, reads DAGVTQSPTHLIKTRGQQVTLRCSPKSGHDTVSWYQQALGQGPQFIFQYYEEEERQRGNFPDRFSGHQFPNYSSELNVNALLLGDSALYLCASSFGTAYEQYFGPGTRLTVT.

V gene TRBV30 combines with J gene TRBJ2-2; 7 nucleotides match TRBD1. The CDR3 runs 13 residues. Germline CDR1 and CDR2: GTSNPN and SVGIG (reference sequence). V lost 3 bases to trimming and J lost 9 bases; unmatched junction nucleotides: 7. This CDR3 is CAWRDRSPWELFF. CDR3 DNA sequence: TGTGCCTGGAGGGACAGGTCCCCGTGGGAGCTGTTTTTT.